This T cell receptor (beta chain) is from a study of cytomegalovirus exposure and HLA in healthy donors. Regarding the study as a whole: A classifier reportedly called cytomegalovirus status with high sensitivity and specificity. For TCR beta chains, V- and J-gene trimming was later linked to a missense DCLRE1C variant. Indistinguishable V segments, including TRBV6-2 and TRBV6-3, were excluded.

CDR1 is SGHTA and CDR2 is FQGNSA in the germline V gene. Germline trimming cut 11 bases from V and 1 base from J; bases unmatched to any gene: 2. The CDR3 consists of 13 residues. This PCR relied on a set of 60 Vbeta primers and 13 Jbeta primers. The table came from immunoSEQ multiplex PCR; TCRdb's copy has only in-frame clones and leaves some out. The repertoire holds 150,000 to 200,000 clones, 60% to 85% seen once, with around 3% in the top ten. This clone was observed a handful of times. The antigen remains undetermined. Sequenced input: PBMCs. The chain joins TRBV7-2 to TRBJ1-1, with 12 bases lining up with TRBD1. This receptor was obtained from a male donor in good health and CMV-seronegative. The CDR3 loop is CASGQGANTEAFF. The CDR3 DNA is TGTGCCTCGGGACAGGGGGCGAACACTGAAGCTTTCTTT.